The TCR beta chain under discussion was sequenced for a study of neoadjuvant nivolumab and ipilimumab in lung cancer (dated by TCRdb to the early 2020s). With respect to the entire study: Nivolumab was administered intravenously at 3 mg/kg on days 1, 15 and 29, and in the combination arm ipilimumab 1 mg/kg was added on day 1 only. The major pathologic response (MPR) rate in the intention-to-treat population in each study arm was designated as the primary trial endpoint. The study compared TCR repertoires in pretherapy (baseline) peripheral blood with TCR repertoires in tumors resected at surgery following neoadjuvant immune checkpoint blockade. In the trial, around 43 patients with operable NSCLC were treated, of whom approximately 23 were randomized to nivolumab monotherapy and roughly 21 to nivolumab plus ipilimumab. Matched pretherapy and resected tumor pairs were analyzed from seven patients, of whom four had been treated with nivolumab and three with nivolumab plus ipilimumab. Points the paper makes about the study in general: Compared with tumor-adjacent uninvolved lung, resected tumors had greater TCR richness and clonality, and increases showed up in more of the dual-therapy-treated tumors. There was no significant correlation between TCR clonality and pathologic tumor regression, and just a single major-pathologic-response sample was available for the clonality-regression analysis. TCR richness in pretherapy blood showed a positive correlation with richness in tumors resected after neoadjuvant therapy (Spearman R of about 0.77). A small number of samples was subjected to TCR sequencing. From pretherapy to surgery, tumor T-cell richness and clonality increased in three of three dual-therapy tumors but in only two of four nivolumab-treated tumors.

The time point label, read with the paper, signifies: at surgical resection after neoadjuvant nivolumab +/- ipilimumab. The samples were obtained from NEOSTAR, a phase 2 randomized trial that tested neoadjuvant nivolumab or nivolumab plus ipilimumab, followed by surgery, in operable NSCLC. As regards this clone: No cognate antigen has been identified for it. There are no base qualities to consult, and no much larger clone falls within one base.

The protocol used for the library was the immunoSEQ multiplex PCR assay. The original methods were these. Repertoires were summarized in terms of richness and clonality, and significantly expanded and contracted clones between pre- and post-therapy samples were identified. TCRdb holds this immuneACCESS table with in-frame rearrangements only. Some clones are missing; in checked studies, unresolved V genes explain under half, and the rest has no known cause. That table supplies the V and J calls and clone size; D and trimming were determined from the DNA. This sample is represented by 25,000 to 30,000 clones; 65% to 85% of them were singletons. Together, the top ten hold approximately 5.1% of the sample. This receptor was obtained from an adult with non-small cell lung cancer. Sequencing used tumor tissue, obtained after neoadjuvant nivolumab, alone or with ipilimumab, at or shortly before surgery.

The CDR3 amino acid sequence is: CASSSGPLRGTESYEQYF. DNA sequence: TGTGCCAGCAGTTCCGGGCCTCTCAGGGGCACGGAATCCTACGAGCAGTACTTC. The chain couples TRBV5-6 to TRBJ2-7; perhaps TRBD1 is the D gene, with 6 bases matching. The CDR3 runs 18 residues from the cysteine to the phenylalanine. CDR3 DNA is the only sequence kept; it has 54 bases, read in frame from the first base. Between the V and J ends, shortened by 5 bases and 1 base respectively, the junction contains 25 bases. Looking up the germline V gene yields CDR1 SGHDT and CDR2 YYEEEE.